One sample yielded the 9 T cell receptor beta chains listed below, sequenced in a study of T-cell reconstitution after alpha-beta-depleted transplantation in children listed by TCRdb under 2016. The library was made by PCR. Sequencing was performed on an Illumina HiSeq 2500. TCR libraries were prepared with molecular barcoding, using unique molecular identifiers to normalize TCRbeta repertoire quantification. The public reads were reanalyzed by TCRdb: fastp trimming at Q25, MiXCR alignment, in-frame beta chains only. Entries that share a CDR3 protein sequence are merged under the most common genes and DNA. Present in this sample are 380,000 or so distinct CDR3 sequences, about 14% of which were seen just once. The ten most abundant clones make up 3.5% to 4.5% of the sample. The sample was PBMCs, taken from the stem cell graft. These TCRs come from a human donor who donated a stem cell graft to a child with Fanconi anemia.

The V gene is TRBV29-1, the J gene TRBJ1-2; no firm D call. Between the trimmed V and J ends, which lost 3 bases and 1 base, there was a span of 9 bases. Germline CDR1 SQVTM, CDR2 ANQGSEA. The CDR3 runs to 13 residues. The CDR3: CSVDVRNNYGYTF. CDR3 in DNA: TGCAGCGTTGACGTTCGAAATAACTATGGCTACACCTTC.

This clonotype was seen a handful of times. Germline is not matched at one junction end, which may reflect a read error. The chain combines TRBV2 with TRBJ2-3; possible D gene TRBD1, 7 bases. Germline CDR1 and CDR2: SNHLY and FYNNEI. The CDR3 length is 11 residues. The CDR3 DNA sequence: TGTGCCAGCAGTGAGGGGGGACAGATGTTTTTT. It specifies CASSEGGQMFF.

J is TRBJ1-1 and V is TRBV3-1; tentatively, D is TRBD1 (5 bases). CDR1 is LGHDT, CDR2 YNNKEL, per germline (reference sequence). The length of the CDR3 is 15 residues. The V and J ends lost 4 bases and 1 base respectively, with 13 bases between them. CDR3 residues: CASSRPTGENTEAFF. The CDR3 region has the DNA TGTGCCAGCAGCCGACCTACAGGAGAGAACACTGAAGCTTTCTTT.

CDR3 sequence reads: CSAGQVDPYEQYF. In DNA form, the CDR3 reads TGCAGTGCCGGACAGGTGGATCCCTACGAGCAGTACTTC. The chain uses TRBV20-1 and TRBJ2-7; 7 bases match TRBD1. With 6 bases clipped from V and 2 bases from J, the junction kept 7 bases outside the gene matches. CDR1 is DFQATT, CDR2 SNEGSKA, per germline (reference sequence). The CDR3 runs 13 residues.

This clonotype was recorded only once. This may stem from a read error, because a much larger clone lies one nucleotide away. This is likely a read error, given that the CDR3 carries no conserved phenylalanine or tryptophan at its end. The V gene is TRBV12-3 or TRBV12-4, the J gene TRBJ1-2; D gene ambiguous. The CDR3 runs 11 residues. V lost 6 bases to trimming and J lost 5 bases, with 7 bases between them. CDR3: CASRNGYGYTV. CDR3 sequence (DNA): TGTGCCAGCAGAAACGGTTATGGCTACACCGTC.

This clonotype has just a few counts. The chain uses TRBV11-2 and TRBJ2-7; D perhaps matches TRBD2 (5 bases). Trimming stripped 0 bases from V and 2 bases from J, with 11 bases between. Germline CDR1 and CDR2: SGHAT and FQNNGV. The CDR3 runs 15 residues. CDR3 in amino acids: CASSLDTGSTYEQYF. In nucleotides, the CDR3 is TGTGCCAGCAGCTTAGATACGGGATCCACCTACGAGCAGTACTTC. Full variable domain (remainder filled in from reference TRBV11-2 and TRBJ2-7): EAGVAQSPRYKIIEKRQSVAFWCNPISGHATLYWYQQILGQGPKLLIQFQNNGVVDDSQLPKDRFSAERLKGVDSTLKIQPAKLEDSAVYLCASSLDTGSTYEQYFGPGTRLTVT.

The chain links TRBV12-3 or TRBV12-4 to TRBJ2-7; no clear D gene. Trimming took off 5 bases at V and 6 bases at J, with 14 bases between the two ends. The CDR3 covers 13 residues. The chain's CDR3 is CASSPSRVGEQYV. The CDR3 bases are TGTGCCAGCAGTCCAAGCCGAGTGGGCGAGCAGTACGTC.

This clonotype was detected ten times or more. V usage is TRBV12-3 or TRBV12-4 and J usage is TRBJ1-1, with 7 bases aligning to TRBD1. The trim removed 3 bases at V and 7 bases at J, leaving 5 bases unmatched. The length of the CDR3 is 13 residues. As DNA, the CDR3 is TGTGCCAGCAGTTTGACAGGGAGGAATGAAGCTTTCTTT. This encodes CASSLTGRNEAFF.

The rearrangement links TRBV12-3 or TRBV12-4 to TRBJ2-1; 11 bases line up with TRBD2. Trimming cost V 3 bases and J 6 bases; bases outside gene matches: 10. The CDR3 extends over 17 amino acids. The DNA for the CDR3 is TGTGCCAGCAGTTTTTTGATCACCGGGACTAGCGGCAATGAGCAGTTCTTC. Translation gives CASSFLITGTSGNEQFF.